This entry is about one TCR beta chain. The sample originates from a study of shared T cell receptors in the human thymus. Method: immunoSEQ multiplex PCR; TCRdb's copy keeps in-frame clones and lacks some. The data contain under 850,000 clones, more than 75% of them singletons. This CDR3 comprises 15 residues. Trimming cost V 5 bases and J 9 bases; bases outside gene matches: 15. CDR1 is MNHEY and CDR2 is SMNVEV in the germline V gene (reference sequence). The data were also submitted as part of a second study, on human thymus T cells. That study adds: Healthy Finnish infants having corrective surgery for congenital heart defects served as donors. Resected material from corrective heart surgery provided the thymus tissue analysed. It looked as if thymic and blood repertoires used V and J genes in a biased way. Related studies noted strongly shared thymic repertoires across unrelated people.

The specimen sequenced was thymocytes. The chain recombines TRBV27 with TRBJ2-7; 8 nucleotides match TRBD1. The receptor comes from a boy in the first two years of life with a congenital heart defect. Here the CDR3 DNA reads TGTGCCAGCAGTCTTATCGGACAGGGCGAGGGAGGGCAGTACTTC. The encoded protein is CASSLIGQGEGGQYF.